Sequencing of this TCR beta chain was carried out in a study of blood T cell repertoires in COVID-19. The overall study: Acute and convalescent COVID-19 samples came from the United States, Italy and Spain. From T cells, B-cell-depleted T cells, or PBMCs came the material, which was cDNA or gDNA.

V was shortened by 6 bases and J by 3 bases, with 6 bases between the two germline ends. The length of the CDR3 is 13 residues. Per the germline V gene, CDR1 is LNHDA and CDR2 is SQIVND (reference sequence). Those designated as exposed participants met a COVID-19 case within 2 weeks before study entry. Data came from immunoSEQ multiplex PCR; TCRdb stores just in-frame clones and leaves some out. The data show 200,000 to 250,000 clones, with 83% seen just once and 4.8% held by the top ten. The sequenced sample consisted of PBMCs or T cells enriched from blood (not recorded which). The chain has TRBV19 and TRBJ2-6; D unresolved. This sequence was found in a woman between 45 and 60 years old who had been exposed to COVID-19. CDR3 DNA sequence: TGTGCCAGTAGGGAGAATGGGGCCAACGTCCTGACTTTC. Its translation is CASRENGANVLTF.